The subject of this entry is one T cell receptor (beta chain). This sample is part of a study of blood T cell repertoires in COVID-19. As for the study in general: Samples came from the United States, Italy and Spain, spanning acute and convalescent COVID-19.

There are 13 residues in the CDR3. Germline lookup yields CDR1 SGHDN and CDR2 FVKESK. The V end was cut by 1 base, the J end by 15 bases, with 13 bases between. Original handling: The assay estimated nucleated cells by amplifying reference gene primers. The assay was immunoSEQ multiplex PCR, and TCRdb's table has in-frame clones only and misses some. That table is the source of V, J and clone size, and D and trimming were worked out from the DNA. The sample has around 150,000 clones, about four fifths seen once. This receptor was obtained from an older woman with active or convalescent COVID-19. The V gene is TRBV14, the J gene TRBJ1-6, with D possibly being TRBD1 (5 bases). Material for sequencing was peripheral blood. Written as DNA, the CDR3 is TGTGCCAGCAGCCAAGGACAGCAAACCTTCCTCCACTTT. Translating it yields CASSQGQQTFLHF.